This TCR beta chain was recovered during a study of blood T cell repertoires in COVID-19. Germline V gene lookup returns CDR1 DFQATT and CDR2 SNEGSKA (reference sequence). CDR3 size: 15 residues. V lost 3 bases, J lost 8 bases, and 11 bases stayed unmatched. Sequencing was performed with immunoSEQ multiplex PCR; in TCRdb, only in-frame clones are kept and a portion is missing. In the table there are hundreds of thousands of clones, less than 90% of which are singletons. What was sequenced was peripheral blood. V gene TRBV20-1 combines with J gene TRBJ1-4; TRBD1 matches at 8 bases. This TCR came from a woman aged 55 to 70 with COVID-19, enrolled during active disease. The CDR3 DNA follows: TGCAGTGCTAGTTTTCAGGGGGCGGCCACCGAAAAACTGTTTTTT. Translating gives CSASFQGAATEKLFF.